Each of the 31 T cell receptor beta chains below was sequenced from the same sample in a study of T cells in Graves' hyperthyroidism and ophthalmopathy. The investigators amplified TCR beta CDR3 regions from RNA transcripts. The TCR CDR3 first-round RT-PCR relied on the HTBI primer set. TCRdb redid the calling of the multiplex PCR reads with MiXCR, one entry per CDR3 protein. The sample has about 640,000 distinct CDR3 sequences; roughly 15% are singletons. The sequenced material came from blood. The receptor set was obtained from a woman aged 45 to 65 with Graves' ophthalmopathy.

This clonotype was picked up many times. The chain recombines TRBV7-9 with TRBJ2-7; D may be TRBD1 or TRBD2 (5 bases each). The V end lost 8 bases, the J end lost 3 bases, and 14 bases lay between the germline ends. Germline-derived CDR1 and CDR2 are SEHNR and FQNEAQ (reference sequence). This CDR3 contains 13 residues. The CDR3 DNA reads TGTGCCAGCTCCGGGCCTGGGGGCTACGAGCAGTACTTC. Its protein product is CASSGPGGYEQYF.

V is TRBV5-4 and J is TRBJ1-1; D call uncertain. Looked up from germline, CDR1 is SGHNT and CDR2 is YYREEE (reference sequence). The CDR3 covers 12 residues. V was pared by 6 bases and J by 4 bases, with 10 bases between. CDR3 DNA sequence: TGTGCCAGCATGGGGATGGGCACTGAAGCTTTCTTT. Protein product: CASMGMGTEAFF. The complete variable domain, with remaining parts taken from reference TRBV5-4 and TRBJ1-1, reads ETGVTQSPTHLIKTRGQQVTLRCSSQSGHNTVSWYQQALGQGPQFIFQYYREEENGRGNFPPRFSGLQFPNYSSELNVNALELDDSALYLCASMGMGTEAFFGQGTRLTVV.

A remark on this clonotype: The germline gene is not matched at one end of the junction; a read error may be the cause. The genes are TRBV20-1 and TRBJ2-6; D unresolved. Germline loops: CDR1 DFQATT, CDR2 SNEGSKA (reference sequence). There are 15 residues in the CDR3. In DNA, the CDR3 is TGCAGTGCTAGGGGTCGAAGCTCTGTGGCCAACGTCCTGACTTTC. Translated, it gives CSARGRSSVANVLTF.

The rearrangement joins TRBV5-1 to TRBJ2-7; D call uncertain. This CDR3 region has 14 residues. The germline V gene has CDR1 SGHRS and CDR2 YFSETQ. Trimming removed 1 base at V and 5 bases at J, with 13 bases between. The CDR3 is CASSLMSAADEQYF. The CDR3 DNA sequence: TGCGCCAGCAGCTTGATGTCGGCGGCCGACGAGCAGTACTTC.

This clonotype was detected a few times. The J gene is TRBJ2-2, the V gene TRBV6-1; D call uncertain. CDR3 size: 16 residues. In germline, CDR1 is MNHNS, CDR2 SASEGT. V lost 8 bases, J lost 1 base, and 17 bases lay in between. The CDR3 nucleotides are TGTGCCAGCCAATCGCTAGGGAAGGAGAACACCGGGGAGCTGTTTTTT. It translates to CASQSLGKENTGELFF.

This clonotype came up a few times. This rearrangement joins TRBV25-1 to TRBJ1-5, with D perhaps matching TRBD1 (5 bases). Germline-derived CDR1 and CDR2 are MGHDK and SYGVNS. The V gene lost 1 base and the J gene lost 4 bases, with 11 bases spanning the gap. The CDR3 covers 15 residues. The CDR3 DNA sequence: TGTGCCAGCAGTGAATTCGGGGCGGGGAATCAGCCCCAGCATTTT. Translated, it gives CASSEFGAGNQPQHF.

This clonotype was picked up many times. The rearrangement links TRBV2 to TRBJ2-7; 12 bases agree with TRBD2. The CDR3 contains 16 residues. Trimming at V came to 6 bases and at J to 1 base, leaving 7 bases not matched to a gene. CDR1 SNHLY and CDR2 FYNNEI come from the germline V gene. The CDR3 bases are TGTGCCAGCAGCTCCGAAACTAGCGGGAGGTCCTACGAGCAGTACTTC. This codes for CASSSETSGRSYEQYF.

This clonotype was seen repeatedly, ten times or more. The V gene is TRBV24-1, the J gene TRBJ1-5; D unclear. CDR3 size: 17 residues. Germline V gene lookup returns CDR1 KGHDR and CDR2 SFDVKD. V was shortened by 2 bases and J by 4 bases, with 17 bases between the two germline ends. CDR3 protein: CATSDSSPRWGNQPQHF. The CDR3 nucleotides are TGTGCCACCAGTGATTCCTCCCCCCGCTGGGGAAATCAGCCCCAGCATTTT.

This rearrangement joins TRBV25-1 to TRBJ1-6; D is unresolved. V lost 1 base, J lost 5 bases, and 18 bases lay in between. The germline V gene has CDR1 MGHDK and CDR2 SYGVNS. The CDR3 is 18 residues long. The CDR3 region has the DNA TGTGCCAGCAGTGAATCCTCCCTATCGACGCCAGATAATTCACCCCTCCACTTT. It yields the protein CASSESSLSTPDNSPLHF.

This clonotype was counted only a few times. The chain joins TRBV10-3 to TRBJ2-3; 10 nucleotides line up with TRBD2. The V and J ends lost 6 bases and 6 bases, in that order; junction bases with no gene match: 9. The CDR3 is 15 residues long. CDR1 ENHRY and CDR2 SYGVKD come from the germline V gene. CDR3 protein: CAIRASGSFSDTQYF. The CDR3 DNA follows: TGTGCCATCAGGGCTAGCGGGAGTTTTTCGGATACGCAGTATTTT.

This clonotype was detected ten times or more. This chain connects TRBV4-2 to TRBJ2-7; TRBD1 matches 7 bases. The trim removed 0 bases at V and 3 bases at J, leaving 5 bases unmatched. CDR1 is LGHNA and CDR2 is YNFKEQ in the germline V gene. The CDR3 extends over 15 amino acids. In DNA, the CDR3 is TGTGCCAGCAGCCAAGACCGGGACAGATTCTACGAGCAGTACTTC. Residues: CASSQDRDRFYEQYF.

This clonotype was counted many times. The CDR3 nucleotides read TGTGCCAGCAGTCTGATAGCGAGATGGAGGCACAATGAGCAGTTCTTC. This translates into CASSLIARWRHNEQFF. The chain joins TRBV14 to TRBJ2-1; TRBD2 is a possible D gene (5 bases). CDR1 SGHDN and CDR2 FVKESK come from the germline V gene. The CDR3 is 16 residues long. V gave up 6 bases and J gave up 5 bases, with 20 bases separating them.

The J gene is TRBJ2-1, the V gene TRBV24-1; 13 bases agree with TRBD2. This CDR3 contains 13 residues. Germline V gene sequence: CDR1 KGHDR, CDR2 SFDVKD. Germline trimming cut 9 bases from V and 8 bases from J; bases unmatched to any gene: 3. For the CDR3, the DNA is TGTGCCACCGGGACTAGCGGGGTCTATGAGCAGTTCTTC. Its protein is CATGTSGVYEQFF.

In this sample, this clonotype turned up many times. The rearrangement joins TRBV28 to TRBJ2-7, with 9 bases that match TRBD2. Germline loops: CDR1 MDHEN, CDR2 SYDVKM. CDR3 size: 17 residues. After removal of 5 bases from V and 0 bases from J, the junction contained 11 bases not matched to a gene. The DNA for the CDR3 is TGTGCCAGCAGTCCCATACCTCGACTAGCGGACTCCTACGAGCAGTACTTC. Protein: CASSPIPRLADSYEQYF.

This clonotype was detected many times. This chain links TRBV5-1 with TRBJ2-1, with 9 bases matching TRBD1. Germline CDR1 is SGHRS and CDR2 is YFSETQ. V lost 1 base to trimming and J lost 6 bases; unmatched junction nucleotides: 11. The CDR3 consists of 17 residues. Written as DNA, the CDR3 is TGCGCCAGCAGCTTGAGGAGTGACAGGGGGGCGGGCAATGAGCAGTTCTTC. This gives the protein CASSLRSDRGAGNEQFF.

The table lists this clonotype with a few counts. This sequence joins TRBV15 and TRBJ1-5, with D perhaps TRBD1 (5 bases). Germline CDR1 and CDR2: LNHNV and YYDKDF (reference sequence). The CDR3 is 19 residues long. Trimming removed 1 base at V and 0 bases at J, with 19 bases between. The CDR3 nucleotides are TGTGCCACCAGCAGAGGGAACATCTCAGGGACCTATAGCAATCAGCCCCAGCATTTT. It encodes CATSRGNISGTYSNQPQHF.

This clonotype has ten or more counts. V and J are TRBV28 and TRBJ1-2, with D maybe TRBD1 (5 bases). CDR3 length: 13 amino acids. V dropped 9 bases and J dropped 8 bases, with 19 bases sitting between them. Germline V gene lookup returns CDR1 MDHEN and CDR2 SYDVKM. The CDR3 region has the DNA TGTGCCAGTAGTCCCGGGACCCGGCGGGGCTACACCTTC. Amino acid sequence: CASSPGTRRGYTF.

The gene calls are TRBV10-3 and TRBJ1-2, with D hard to call. The germline CDR1 and CDR2 sequences are ENHRY and SYGVKD. Between the trimmed V and J ends, which lost 0 bases and 5 bases, there was a span of 13 bases. This CDR3 is 15 amino acids long. CDR3: CAISESEPRQYGYTF. The CDR3 region has the DNA TGTGCCATCAGTGAGTCGGAGCCCCGCCAATATGGCTACACCTTC.

Ten or more counts support this clonotype. V gene TRBV5-1 combines with J gene TRBJ2-1; tentatively, D is TRBD1 or TRBD2 (6 bases each). Trimming pared 2 bases from V and 6 bases from J, leaving 12 bases between. The CDR3 spans 14 residues. The germline gives CDR1 SGHRS, CDR2 YFSETQ. CDR3 protein: CASSLQGGGNEQFF. The CDR3 nucleotides read TGCGCCAGCAGCTTACAGGGAGGTGGCAATGAGCAGTTCTTC. The full variable domain, in which reference TRBV5-1 and TRBJ2-1 provide the parts outside the CDR3, is KAGVTQTPRYLIKTRGQQVTLSCSPISGHRSVSWYQQTPGQGLQFLFEYFSETQRNKGNFPGRFSGRQFSNSRSEMNVSTLELGDSALYLCASSLQGGGNEQFFGPGTRLTVL.

For this clonotype: This may be a read error: a much more frequent sequence differs by one nucleotide. This chain joins TRBV7-8 and TRBJ2-4; maybe TRBD1 (6 bases). Looked up from germline, CDR1 is SGHVS and CDR2 is FQNEAQ. This CDR3 region has 17 residues. In DNA form, the CDR3 reads TGTGCCAGCAGCTTCAACCGACAGGCCCTAGCCAAAAACACTCAGTACTTC. Protein: CASSFNRQALAKNTQYF.

This clonotype was detected ten times or more. V usage is TRBV20-1 and J usage is TRBJ1-2; TRBD1 matches 11 bases. J was trimmed by 3 bases and V by 3 bases; bases with no gene match: 3. The germline V gene has CDR1 DFQATT and CDR2 SNEGSKA (reference sequence). The CDR3 sequence is 14 residues long. The CDR3 nucleotides read TGCAGTGCTAGTGGGACAGGGGGAGACTATGGCTACACCTTC. The encoded protein is CSASGTGGDYGYTF.

Worth noting for this clonotype: A junction end diverges from the germline sequence, so it may reflect a read error. The rearrangement links TRBV6-2 or TRBV6-3 to TRBJ2-1; 9 nucleotides agree with TRBD2. Germline assignment: CDR1 MNHEY and CDR2 SVGEGT. This CDR3 has 16 amino acids. The CDR3 coding sequence is TGTGCCAGCAGCCGTAAGACTAGCGGCAACTACAATGAGCAGTCCTTC. Translation: CASSRKTSGNYNEQSF.

This chain links TRBV29-1 with TRBJ2-7, with TRBD2 matching 7 bases. The CDR3 is made up of 13 amino acids. Losses at the gene ends were 6 bases for V and 2 bases for J; bases not matched to a gene: 7. CDR1 SQVTM and CDR2 ANQGSEA come from the germline V gene. CDR3 residues: CSVQGTMTYEQYF. The CDR3 DNA is TGCAGCGTCCAAGGGACTATGACCTACGAGCAGTACTTC.

The table lists this clonotype with many counts. The chain joins TRBV28 to TRBJ2-3; D call uncertain. The germline gives CDR1 MDHEN, CDR2 SYDVKM. V was trimmed by 8 bases and J by 2 bases, leaving 8 bases between them. The CDR3 is 12 amino acids. The DNA for the CDR3 is TGTGCCAGCCTGAGGAACACAGATACGCAGTATTTT. Amino acid sequence: CASLRNTDTQYF.

In its sample, this clonotype was seen a few times. This chain uses TRBV20-1 with TRBJ1-3; D gene ambiguous. The CDR3 length is 14 residues. Germline lookup yields CDR1 DFQATT and CDR2 SNEGSKA (reference sequence). Trimming left V 3 bases short and J 4 bases short, with 13 bases between. This chain's CDR3 is CSASDDERGNTIYF. CDR3 nucleotides: TGCAGTGCTAGTGATGACGAGAGAGGAAACACCATATATTTT.

J is TRBJ1-1 and V is TRBV4-1, with D perhaps TRBD1 (5 bases). The CDR3 covers 14 residues. Germline assignment: CDR1 MGHRA and CDR2 YSYEKL. V dropped 4 bases and J dropped 6 bases, with 15 bases sitting between them. CDR3 loop: CASSPLGGAAEAFF. The CDR3, as DNA: TGCGCCAGCAGCCCCTTAGGAGGGGCGGCTGAAGCTTTCTTT.

This clonotype showed up just a few times. This chain links TRBV11-3 with TRBJ2-3, with 12 nucleotides matching TRBD2. Unmatched junction bases numbered 2, after V lost 7 bases and J lost 0 bases. The CDR3 length is 15 residues. CDR1 SGHNT and CDR2 YENEEA come from the germline V gene. CDR3 amino acids: CASNLAGGSTDTQYF. The DNA for the CDR3 is TGTGCCAGCAATCTAGCGGGAGGGAGCACAGATACGCAGTATTTT.

This clonotype was seen at least ten times. The chain couples TRBV11-3 to TRBJ1-1; a possible D gene is TRBD1 (6 bases). CDR3 length: 18 amino acids. V shed 4 bases and J shed 4 bases, with 25 bases lying between them. From germline, CDR1 is SGHNT and CDR2 YENEEA. Here the CDR3 DNA reads TGTGCCAGCAGCTCGGGTTACAGGGTTTCGGGATTTGGCACTGAAGCTTTCTTT. Translated, it gives CASSSGYRVSGFGTEAFF.

This clonotype was counted many times. The rearrangement links TRBV6-1 to TRBJ2-7; D is ambiguous. The ends were cut back, 2 bases at V and 3 bases at J, with 8 bases in the middle. The CDR3 runs to 13 residues. Germline lookup yields CDR1 MNHNS and CDR2 SASEGT. The CDR3 DNA is TGTGCCAGCAGTGAAAGGGCCAGCTACGAGCAGTACTTC. It yields the protein CASSERASYEQYF.

As to this clonotype: This sequence may be a read error, since a much larger clone differs from it by one base. The CDR3, as DNA: TGCAGTGCTGGGTACACGGCGGGAGGATCCTACGAGCAGTACTTC. As protein: CSAGYTAGGSYEQYF. The chain employs TRBV20-1 and TRBJ2-7, with 8 bases matching TRBD2. J gave up 1 base and V 5 bases, and 10 bases lay outside the gene matches. CDR3 length: 15 amino acids. The V gene's germline CDR1 is DFQATT and CDR2 SNEGSKA (reference sequence).

The chain has TRBV29-1 and TRBJ2-3; TRBD1 might be the D (6 bases). CDR3 size: 13 residues. Germline CDR1 SQVTM, CDR2 ANQGSEA. The V and J ends lost 7 bases and 0 bases respectively, with 11 bases between them. CDR3: CSGADSSTDTQYF. In nucleotides, the CDR3 is TGCAGCGGTGCGGACAGTAGCACAGATACGCAGTATTTT.